These T cell receptor beta chains were read from a single sample in a study of cytomegalovirus exposure and HLA in healthy donors. Sequenced by immunoSEQ multiplex PCR; TCRdb stores in-frame clones only, minus some. Found here are about 220,000 clones, around 87% of them singletons; the top ten hold 2% to 3%. Sequencing input: PBMCs. The receptors stem from a man aged 18 to 29 in good health and CMV-seronegative. CDR3s include the opening cysteine and the closing phenylalanine or tryptophan. The D gene is left open where the match is weak. Clone size, where shown, is once, few, many, or a class for clones that have expanded.

abundance: -
d_gene: TRBD2
v_gene: TRBV5-1
j_gene: TRBJ2-3
CDR3nt: TGCGCCAGCAGCTTGACTAGCGGGGGTGGAAGGGATACGCAGTATTTT
CDR3aa: CASSLTSGGGRDTQYF

abundance: -
d_gene: TRBD2
v_gene: TRBV18
j_gene: TRBJ2-7
CDR3nt: TGTGCCAGCTCACGAAGACTAGCGGGGGACTACGAGCAGTACTTC
CDR3aa: CASSRRLAGDYEQYF

abundance: few
d_gene: TRBD1
v_gene: TRBV28
j_gene: TRBJ1-6
CDR3nt: TGTGCCAGCAGTACCTACAGGGGTCCGGACCTCTTT
CDR3aa: CASSTYRGPDLF

abundance: few
d_gene: TRBD1
v_gene: TRBV18
j_gene: TRBJ2-2
CDR3nt: TGTGCCAGCTCACCACCATGGACAGGGATCACCGGGGAGCTGTTTTTT
CDR3aa: CASSPPWTGITGELFF

abundance: -
d_gene: -
v_gene: TRBV7-9
j_gene: TRBJ2-7
CDR3nt: TGTGCCAGCAGCCGATCGCCGGCGGACAGAGAATACGAGCAGTACTTC
CDR3aa: CASSRSPADREYEQYF

abundance: -
d_gene: TRBD1
v_gene: TRBV28
j_gene: TRBJ1-2
CDR3nt: TGTGCCAGCAGTTTATGGTCAGGGGGCGCGAAGGGCTACACCTTC
CDR3aa: CASSLWSGGAKGYTF

abundance: -
d_gene: -
v_gene: TRBV9
j_gene: TRBJ2-3
CDR3nt: TGTGCCAGCAGCCATAGTGGTGATACGCAGTATTTT
CDR3aa: CASSHSGDTQYF

abundance: -
d_gene: TRBD1
v_gene: TRBV25-1
j_gene: TRBJ1-6
CDR3nt: TGTGCCAGCAGTAACACCGGGACAGGGAATTCACCCCTCCACTTT
CDR3aa: CASSNTGTGNSPLHF

abundance: -
d_gene: -
v_gene: TRBV7-2
j_gene: TRBJ1-3
CDR3nt: TGTGCCAGCAGCTTAGGGGCAGGTGCAGGCACCATATATTTT
CDR3aa: CASSLGAGAGTIYF

abundance: -
d_gene: -
v_gene: TRBV5-1
j_gene: TRBJ2-7
CDR3nt: TGCGCCAGCAGCCCAGGACAGAGCTACGAGCAGTACTTC
CDR3aa: CASSPGQSYEQYF

abundance: -
d_gene: -
v_gene: TRBV4-2
j_gene: TRBJ2-7
CDR3nt: TGTGCCAGCAGCCCTTCTCGCGGGGAGCAGTACTTC
CDR3aa: CASSPSRGEQYF

abundance: -
d_gene: -
v_gene: TRBV27
j_gene: TRBJ2-2
CDR3nt: TGTGCCAGCAGTTTATACCGGAGCAGGGCTAACACCGGGGAGCTGTTTTTT
CDR3aa: CASSLYRSRANTGELFF

abundance: -
d_gene: -
v_gene: TRBV7-3
j_gene: TRBJ1-4
CDR3nt: TGTGCCAGCAGCCAATCACCCGGTCGGAAACTGTTTTTT
CDR3aa: CASSQSPGRKLFF

abundance: -
d_gene: TRBD1
v_gene: TRBV27
j_gene: TRBJ2-7
CDR3nt: TGTGCCAGCAGTTTATCGGCCGGGACAGTTTCCTACGAGCAGTACTTC
CDR3aa: CASSLSAGTVSYEQYF

abundance: -
d_gene: -
v_gene: TRBV7-9
j_gene: TRBJ2-7
CDR3nt: TGTGCCAGCAGCTATTTGGGGCAATCCTACGAGCAGTACTTC
CDR3aa: CASSYLGQSYEQYF

abundance: -
d_gene: TRBD2
v_gene: TRBV28
j_gene: TRBJ2-5
CDR3nt: TGTGCCAGCAGTTCTGGCGGGGGGGCACGAGAGACCCAGTACTTC
CDR3aa: CASSSGGGARETQYF

abundance: -
d_gene: TRBD1
v_gene: TRBV6-4
j_gene: TRBJ2-7
CDR3nt: TGTGCCAGCAGCCCTCAGCCAGGGACAGGATACGAGCAGTACTTC
CDR3aa: CASSPQPGTGYEQYF

abundance: -
d_gene: -
v_gene: TRBV28
j_gene: TRBJ1-6
CDR3nt: TGTGCCAGCAAACTGGGGGCTGGCTATAATTCACCCCTCCACTTT
CDR3aa: CASKLGAGYNSPLHF

abundance: -
d_gene: -
v_gene: TRBV4-1
j_gene: TRBJ2-7
CDR3nt: TGCGCCAGCAGCCAAGATTTTGACAGGAGGTACGAGCAGTACTTC
CDR3aa: CASSQDFDRRYEQYF

abundance: -
d_gene: -
v_gene: TRBV5-4
j_gene: TRBJ1-3
CDR3nt: TGTGCCAGCAGCGTACAGGGCTCTGGAAACACCATATATTTT
CDR3aa: CASSVQGSGNTIYF

abundance: once
d_gene: TRBD2
v_gene: TRBV7-3
j_gene: TRBJ2-1
CDR3nt: TGTGCCAGCAGCTTAAAAATGCTAGCGGGAATCAATGAGCAGTTCTTC
CDR3aa: CASSLKMLAGINEQFF

abundance: -
d_gene: -
v_gene: TRBV5-6
j_gene: TRBJ1-6
CDR3nt: TGTGCCAGCACGAGGCCCAATTCACCCCTCCACTTT
CDR3aa: CASTRPNSPLHF

abundance: few
d_gene: -
v_gene: TRBV28
j_gene: TRBJ1-5
CDR3nt: TGTGCCAGCAGCGTAACGCCGGGTCAGCCCCAGCATTTT
CDR3aa: CASSVTPGQPQHF

abundance: -
d_gene: -
v_gene: TRBV14
j_gene: TRBJ2-3
CDR3nt: TGTGCCAGCAGCCAATCACTAGTGGATACGCAGTATTTT
CDR3aa: CASSQSLVDTQYF

abundance: -
d_gene: -
v_gene: TRBV5-1
j_gene: TRBJ2-7
CDR3nt: TGCGCCAGCAGCTCCGTCTCGTCAGGGCAGGAGCAGTACTTC
CDR3aa: CASSSVSSGQEQYF

abundance: -
d_gene: -
v_gene: TRBV2
j_gene: TRBJ1-5
CDR3nt: TGTGCCAGCAGGCCGGACGGGGGGGCTGGCCAGCCCCAGCATTTT
CDR3aa: CASRPDGGAGQPQHF

abundance: -
d_gene: -
v_gene: TRBV6-4
j_gene: TRBJ2-3
CDR3nt: TGTGCCAGCGGGCCAGGGTTCACAGATACGCAGTATTTT
CDR3aa: CASGPGFTDTQYF

abundance: -
d_gene: -
v_gene: TRBV5-6
j_gene: TRBJ2-7
CDR3nt: TGTGCCAGCAGCTTGTACCGGGACTTGACCTCCTACGAGCAGTACTTC
CDR3aa: CASSLYRDLTSYEQYF